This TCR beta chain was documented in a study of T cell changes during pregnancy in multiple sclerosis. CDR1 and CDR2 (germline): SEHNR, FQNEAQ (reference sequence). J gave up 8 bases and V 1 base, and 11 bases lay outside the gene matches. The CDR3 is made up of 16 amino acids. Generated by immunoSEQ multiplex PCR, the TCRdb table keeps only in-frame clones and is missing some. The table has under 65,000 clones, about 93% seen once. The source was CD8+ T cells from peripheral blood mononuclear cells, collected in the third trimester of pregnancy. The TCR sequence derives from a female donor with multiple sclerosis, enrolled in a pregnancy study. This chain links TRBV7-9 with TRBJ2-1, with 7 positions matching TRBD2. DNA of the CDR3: TGTGCCAGCAGCTTAGAGGGAGGGCCACCTGGGGATGAGCAGTTCTTC. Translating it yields CASSLEGGPPGDEQFF.